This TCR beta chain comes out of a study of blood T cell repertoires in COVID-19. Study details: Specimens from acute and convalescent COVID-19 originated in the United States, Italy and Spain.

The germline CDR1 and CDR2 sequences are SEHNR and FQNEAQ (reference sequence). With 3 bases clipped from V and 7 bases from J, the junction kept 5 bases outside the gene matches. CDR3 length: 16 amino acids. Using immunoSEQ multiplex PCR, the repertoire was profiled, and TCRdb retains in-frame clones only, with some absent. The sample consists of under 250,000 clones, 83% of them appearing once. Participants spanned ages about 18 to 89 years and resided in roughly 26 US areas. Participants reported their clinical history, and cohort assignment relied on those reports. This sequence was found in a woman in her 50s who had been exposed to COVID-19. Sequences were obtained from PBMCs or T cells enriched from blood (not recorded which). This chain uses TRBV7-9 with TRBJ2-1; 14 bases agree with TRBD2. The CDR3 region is CASSFLGLAGANEQFF. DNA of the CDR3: TGTGCCAGCAGCTTCCTGGGACTAGCGGGGGCTAATGAGCAGTTCTTC.